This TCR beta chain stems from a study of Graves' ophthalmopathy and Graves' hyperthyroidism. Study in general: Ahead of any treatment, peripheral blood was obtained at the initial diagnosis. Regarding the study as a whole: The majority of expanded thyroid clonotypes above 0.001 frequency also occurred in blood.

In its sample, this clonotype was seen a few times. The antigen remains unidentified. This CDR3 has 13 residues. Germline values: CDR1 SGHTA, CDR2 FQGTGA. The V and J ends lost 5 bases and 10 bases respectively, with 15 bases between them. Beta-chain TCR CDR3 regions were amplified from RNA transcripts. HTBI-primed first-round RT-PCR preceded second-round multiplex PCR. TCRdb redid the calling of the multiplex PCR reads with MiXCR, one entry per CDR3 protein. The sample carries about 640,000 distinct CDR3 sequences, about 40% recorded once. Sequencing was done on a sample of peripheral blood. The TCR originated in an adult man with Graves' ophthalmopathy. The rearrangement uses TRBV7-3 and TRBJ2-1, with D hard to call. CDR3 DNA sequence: TGTGCCAGCAGCCCACACCCCACGGAGGAGCAGTTCTTC. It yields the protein CASSPHPTEEQFF.